This TCR beta chain was recorded in a study of cytomegalovirus exposure and HLA in healthy donors. In the study overall: Early release data held around 80 million unique TCRs from HLA-typed donors.

In regard to this clone: Its antigen remains unknown.

Broader study findings: It is likely that the observed cluster of highly shared sequence variants was a sequencing artifact. Cytomegalovirus association was listed for 170 or so TCR beta chains.

This PCR relied on a set of 60 Vbeta primers and 13 Jbeta primers. Per the original methods: Unique TCR beta chains numbered approximately 80 million in a later analysis, with roughly 10 million shared. Sequenced by immunoSEQ multiplex PCR; TCRdb stores in-frame clones only, minus some. V and J calls and clone size follow that table, whereas D and trimming were derived from the DNA. Its table records approximately 150,000 clones. The V gene lost 4 bases and the J gene lost 3 bases, with 9 bases spanning the gap. Germline values: CDR1 GTSNPN, CDR2 SVGIG (reference sequence). The CDR3 totals 13 residues.

Sequenced sample: PBMCs. This TCR came from a young woman in good health and CMV-seronegative. The rearrangement joins TRBV30 to TRBJ2-2; weak D call: TRBD2 (5 bases). CDR3 in DNA: TGTGCCTGGACAGGCGGGTACACCGGGGAGCTGTTTTTT. It translates to CAWTGGYTGELFF.